These 17 T cell receptor beta chains share one sample of origin, sequenced in a study of monozygotic twins with inflammatory bowel disease. Following a re-call of the 5' RACE reads, TCRdb has one entry per CDR3 protein and lacks DNA. This listing includes nearly 450,000 distinct CDR3 sequences. The sample taken for sequencing was blood. The receptors here all came from a human donor with ulcerative colitis or Crohn's disease, or a healthy co-twin of an affected twin (not recorded which).

The chain couples TRBV2 to TRBJ2-1. Germline values: CDR1 SNHLY, CDR2 FYNNEI. CDR3 length equals 14 residues. CDR3 sequence reads: CASSSTKDYNEQFF.

The V call is TRBV29-1, the J call TRBJ2-4; TCRdb picks TRBD1, but there is no DNA to check that call. CDR3 length: 18 residues. Germline V gene sequence: CDR1 SQVTM, CDR2 ANQGSEA. The CDR3 region is CSVVSILQGTLAKNIQYF.

The V and J genes are TRBV7-9 and TRBJ1-5; the D call from TCRdb, TRBD1, cannot be confirmed without DNA. Germline assignment: CDR1 SEHNR and CDR2 FQNEAQ (reference sequence). This CDR3 is built from 17 residues. This chain's CDR3 is CASSLNRGPYSNQPQHF.

The chain combines TRBV18 with TRBJ1-1. The CDR3 contains 13 residues. The germline gives CDR1 KGHSH, CDR2 LQKENI. CDR3 amino acids: CASSPAGNTEAFF.

CDR3 residues: CAWSVQGIGELFF. The rearrangement joins TRBV30 to TRBJ2-2. Germline values: CDR1 GTSNPN, CDR2 SVGIG (reference sequence). The CDR3 contains 13 residues.

This chain joins TRBV20-1 and TRBJ1-5; TCRdb returns TRBD1, unconfirmable since there is no DNA. CDR3 length: 16 residues. CDR1 DFQATT and CDR2 SNEGSKA come from the germline V gene (reference sequence). CDR3 sequence: CSARAALGASNQPQHF.

V and J are TRBV28 and TRBJ1-3; the D call from TCRdb, TRBD1, cannot be confirmed without DNA. This CDR3 is built from 13 residues. CDR1 and CDR2 from the germline V gene are MDHEN and SYDVKM. CDR3 region: CASSPSTGNTIYF.

This chain connects TRBV7-3 to TRBJ2-5; the D call of TRBD1 rests on TCRdb alone, since no DNA is present to check it. CDR3 length: 16 residues. Germline lookup yields CDR1 SGHTA and CDR2 FQGTGA. CDR3: CASSSAGQGGSETQYF.

V and J are TRBV6-2 or TRBV6-3 and TRBJ2-1; TCRdb's assignment of TRBD2 cannot be checked, as there is no DNA. Germline V gene data show CDR1 as MNHEY and CDR2 as SVGEGT. CDR3 length equals 14 residues. The CDR3 reads CASSYSNTAGEQFF.

The chain combines TRBV5-4 with TRBJ1-3. Germline CDR1 reads SGHNT; CDR2 reads YYREEE (reference sequence). The CDR3 spans 15 residues. CDR3 sequence reads: CASSLDRGSGNTIYF.

The CDR3: CASSLYRDKAQPQHF. The V and J genes are TRBV12-3 or TRBV12-4 and TRBJ1-5; TCRdb's assignment of TRBD1 cannot be checked, as there is no DNA. CDR3 size: 15 residues.

This chain links TRBV7-9 with TRBJ2-4. Germline CDR1 and CDR2: SEHNR and FQNEAQ (reference sequence). The CDR3 contains 15 residues. The CDR3 protein is CASSFWSVAKNIQYF. Full variable domain (outside the CDR3, taken from reference TRBV7-9 and TRBJ2-4): DTGVSQNPRHKITKRGQNVTFRCDPISEHNRLYWYRQTLGQGPEFLTYFQNEAQLEKSRLLSDRFSAERPKGSFSTLEIQRTEQGDSAMYLCASSFWSVAKNIQYFGAGTRLSVL.

The chain recombines TRBV11-1 with TRBJ1-3; TCRdb returns TRBD1, unconfirmable since there is no DNA. Per the germline V gene, CDR1 is SGHAT and CDR2 is FQDESV (reference sequence). The length of the CDR3 is 19 residues. The CDR3 protein is CASSFPLRSGETSGNTIYF.

The rearrangement uses TRBV28 and TRBJ1-1; the D call of TRBD1 rests on TCRdb alone, since no DNA is present to check it. The CDR3 has 16 residues. Per germline, CDR1 MDHEN and CDR2 SYDVKM. CDR3 sequence: CASSGTGALLYREAFF. Together with reference TRBV28 and TRBJ1-1, the CDR3 gives the full variable domain: DVKVTQSSRYLVKRTGEKVFLECVQDMDHENMFWYRQDPGLGLRLIYFSYDVKMKEKGDIPEGYSVSREKKERFSLILESASTNQTSMYLCASSGTGALLYREAFFGQGTRLTVV.

The V call is TRBV5-1, the J call TRBJ2-7; there is no DNA to check the TCRdb D call of TRBD2. The CDR3 totals 16 residues. CDR1 is SGHRS, CDR2 YFSETQ, per germline. This CDR3 is CASSLDATRFSYEQYF.

The chain recombines TRBV12-3 or TRBV12-4 with TRBJ2-6; TCRdb's D call, TRBD1, is unchecked because there is no DNA. The CDR3 has 18 residues. CDR3 sequence reads: CASSSNGGFRGGANVLTF.

The rearrangement links TRBV20-1 to TRBJ2-7; TCRdb lists TRBD2, though no DNA is available to test this call. The CDR3 is 12 residues long. CDR1 and CDR2 from the germline V gene are DFQATT and SNEGSKA (reference sequence). CDR3 in amino acids: CSAGLAGSKKYF.